This record covers a single T cell receptor (beta chain). The data originate from a study of control samples from healthy donors and cancer patients. Trimming cost V 5 bases and J 1 base; bases outside gene matches: 6. This CDR3 is built from 15 residues. Germline CDR1 SGHTA, CDR2 FQGTGA. Method: immunoSEQ multiplex PCR; TCRdb's copy keeps in-frame clones and lacks some. The sample contains tens of thousands of clones, less than 85% of which appear only once. The TCR comes from an older man with lung cancer. Sequencing was performed on PBMCs. The V and J genes are TRBV7-3 and TRBJ2-3; 7 bases line up with TRBD1. DNA for the CDR3: TGTGCCAGCAGCCAGAGGGGGCTCCGCACAGATACGCAGTATTTT. Amino acid sequence: CASSQRGLRTDTQYF.